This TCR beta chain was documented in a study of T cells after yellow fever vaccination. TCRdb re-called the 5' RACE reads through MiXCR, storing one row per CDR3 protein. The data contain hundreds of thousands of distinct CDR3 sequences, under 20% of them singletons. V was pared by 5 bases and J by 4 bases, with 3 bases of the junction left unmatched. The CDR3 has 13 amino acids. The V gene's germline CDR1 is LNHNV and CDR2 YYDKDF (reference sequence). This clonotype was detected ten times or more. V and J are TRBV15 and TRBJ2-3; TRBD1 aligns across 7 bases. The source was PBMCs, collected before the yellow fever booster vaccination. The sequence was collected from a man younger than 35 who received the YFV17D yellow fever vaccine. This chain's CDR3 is CATSVDRADTQYF. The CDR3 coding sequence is TGTGCCACCAGCGTCGACAGGGCAGATACGCAGTATTTT.